This passage covers 29 T cell receptor beta chains from one sample sequenced in a study of shared clonotypes between healthy human individuals. TCRdb keeps only in-frame clones here, not all; method: immunoSEQ multiplex PCR. This sample carries some 740,000 clones, around 92% of them seen once, and the ten largest clones take approximately 25%. Naivety among CD8 cells was defined by CD45RO negativity and positive CCR7 selection, thereby excluding terminally differentiated effector memory CD45RA+ cells. The sample consisted of naive CD8+ T cells sorted from blood. The receptor source for this set is a man aged 25-45 years in good health.

Only one count was recorded for this clone. J is TRBJ2-1 and V is TRBV7-9; D uncertain. V shed 4 bases and J shed 10 bases, with 11 bases lying between them. The CDR3 is 12 residues long. The germline CDR1 and CDR2 sequences are SEHNR and FQNEAQ (reference sequence). CDR3 sequence reads: CASSSARLEQFF. CDR3 DNA sequence: TGTGCCAGCAGCTCCGCGCGCTTAGAGCAGTTCTTC.

The DNA for the CDR3 is TGTGCCAGCAGCGTAACAGGGGCGACAAGCGAGCAGTACTTC. Translated: CASSVTGATSEQYF. The chain couples TRBV9 to TRBJ2-7; 7 bases align to TRBD1. Looked up from germline, CDR1 is SGDLS and CDR2 is YYNGEE. The junction had 7 bases not matched to a gene; V was cut back by 1 base and J by 6 bases. The CDR3 has 14 amino acids.

This clone appeared a single time. Other DNA sequences in this specimen translate into the identical CDR3. The chain carries TRBV27 and TRBJ2-7; a weak D match, TRBD2 (6 bases). CDR3 length equals 13 residues. Trimming took off 6 bases at V and 4 bases at J, with 13 bases between the two ends. Germline CDR1 MNHEY, CDR2 SMNVEV (reference sequence). This CDR3 is CASSIGTSYEQYF. CDR3 DNA sequence: TGTGCCAGCAGCATCGGGACTTCTTACGAGCAGTACTTC.

This chain connects TRBV6-5 to TRBJ1-2; D unclear. From germline, CDR1 is MNHEY and CDR2 SVGAGI. The CDR3 totals 15 residues. V was shortened by 5 bases and J by 6 bases, with 19 bases between the two germline ends. The CDR3 DNA reads as TGTGCCAGCAGTACGCTCCGACAACGAATTGATGGCTACACCTTC. It is translated as CASSTLRQRIDGYTF.

V gene TRBV7-9 combines with J gene TRBJ2-5; unclear D gene. Germline values: CDR1 SEHNR, CDR2 FQNEAQ (reference sequence). The CDR3 length is 15 residues. V was trimmed by 5 bases and J by 5 bases, leaving 18 bases between them. In DNA, the CDR3 is TGTGCCAGCAGCCCTGTGACAACGCCTGCGGAGACCCAGTACTTC. It yields the protein CASSPVTTPAETQYF.

This rearrangement joins TRBV2 to TRBJ2-7; the match to TRBD2 covers 8 bases. The V and J ends lost 8 bases and 0 bases, in that order; junction bases with no gene match: 3. The CDR3 is made up of 13 amino acids. CDR1 SNHLY and CDR2 FYNNEI come from the germline V gene. The CDR3 sequence is CASSGGDSYEQYF. The CDR3 DNA sequence: TGTGCCAGCTCGGGGGGGGACTCCTACGAGCAGTACTTC.

This chain uses TRBV27 with TRBJ2-7, with 11 bases identical to TRBD2. J gave up 4 bases and V 5 bases, and 10 bases lay outside the gene matches. CDR3 length: 16 residues. Germline V lookup: CDR1 MNHEY, CDR2 SMNVEV (reference sequence). The CDR3 coding sequence is TGTGCCAGCAGTCCATCGACCGGGACTAGCGGATACGAGCAGTACTTC. Translated: CASSPSTGTSGYEQYF.

The V gene is TRBV19, the J gene TRBJ2-5, with D possibly called TRBD1 or TRBD2 (6 bases each). V lost 0 bases and J 1 base, leaving 15 bases between the germline ends. Germline V gene data show CDR1 as LNHDA and CDR2 as SQIVND (reference sequence). The CDR3 is 17 residues long. CDR3 bases: TGTGCCAGTAGTATAGATCTAGTAGGGGGGATCCAAGAGACCCAGTACTTC. Translating gives CASSIDLVGGIQETQYF. The full variable domain, completed using reference TRBV19 and TRBJ2-5, is DGGITQSPKYLFRKEGQNVTLSCEQNLNHDAMYWYRQDPGQGLRLIYYSQIVNDFQKGDIAEGYSVSREKKESFPLTVTSAQKNPTAFYLCASSIDLVGGIQETQYFGPGTRLLVL.

The CDR3 is CARNPGTKGEETDTQYF. Here the CDR3 DNA reads TGCGCCAGAAACCCTGGGACCAAGGGGGAGGAGACAGATACGCAGTATTTT. The chain links TRBV23-1 to TRBJ2-3, with D perhaps TRBD1 or TRBD2 (6 bases each). TRBV23-1 belongs to the ORF category, with a function that is uncertain. V shed 9 bases and J shed 3 bases, with 25 bases lying between them. The CDR3 has 17 amino acids.

The chain uses TRBV27 and TRBJ1-5, with 7 bases aligning to TRBD1. There are 16 residues in the CDR3. V dropped 5 bases and J dropped 4; count of bases not matched to a gene: 11. Germline V CDR1 and CDR2: MNHEY, SMNVEV (reference sequence). CDR3 nucleotide sequence: TGTGCCAGCAGTGTGACCGGGACAGTTGTTAATCAGCCCCAGCATTTT. Its protein product is CASSVTGTVVNQPQHF.

The CDR3 coding sequence is TGCGCCAGCAGCCCTCGACTAGCGGACAATGAGCAGTTCTTC. This codes for CASSPRLADNEQFF. The V and J genes are TRBV4-1 and TRBJ2-1; 9 bases agree with TRBD2. The CDR3 runs to 14 residues. V lost 4 bases to trimming and J lost 5 bases; unmatched junction nucleotides: 3. Germline-derived CDR1 and CDR2 are MGHRA and YSYEKL.

This chain's CDR3 is CASMAGSTDTQYF. The CDR3 coding sequence is TGTGCCAGCATGGCGGGTAGCACAGATACGCAGTATTTT. This chain uses TRBV6-5 with TRBJ2-3, with D maybe TRBD2 (5 bases). Trimming shortened V by 7 bases and J by 0 bases, and 8 bases separated the two germline ends. This CDR3 spans 13 amino acids. Germline loops: CDR1 MNHEY, CDR2 SVGAGI.

This rearrangement joins TRBV6-1 to TRBJ2-7; no firm D call. Per the germline V gene, CDR1 is MNHNS and CDR2 is SASEGT. CDR3 size: 15 residues. The germline V and J ends were trimmed by 7 bases and 1 base, with 17 bases remaining between them. As DNA, the CDR3 is TGTGCCAGCACAACTCCGGTGAGAGCATCCTACGAGCAGTACTTC. Protein product: CASTTPVRASYEQYF.

This clone was counted only a few times. CDR3 DNA: TGTGCCAGCTCACCATTAGCGGGAGGCGCCGATTATGAGCAGTTCTTC. This sequence encodes CASSPLAGGADYEQFF. V is TRBV18 and J is TRBJ2-1; 10 bases are a match to TRBD2. CDR1 is KGHSH and CDR2 is LQKENI in the germline V gene. The length of the CDR3 is 16 residues. V trimming: 2 bases; J trimming: 8 bases; junction bases outside the gene matches: 9.

This rearrangement joins TRBV7-2 to TRBJ2-2; 9 nucleotides align to TRBD2. Trimming at V came to 4 bases and at J to 6 bases, leaving 12 bases not matched to a gene. The CDR3 is made up of 17 amino acids. Germline lookup yields CDR1 SGHTA and CDR2 FQGNSA. The CDR3 protein is CASSSAPGAGGAGELFF. CDR3 nucleotide sequence: TGTGCCAGCAGCTCCGCTCCGGGAGCGGGAGGAGCCGGGGAGCTGTTTTTT.

This chain uses TRBV7-9 with TRBJ2-1; possibly TRBD2 for D (6 bases). Germline CDR1 reads SEHNR; CDR2 reads FQNEAQ (reference sequence). V dropped 2 bases and J dropped 9 bases, with 14 bases sitting between them. The CDR3 length is 14 residues. Written as DNA, the CDR3 is TGTGCCAGCAGCTTAACGACTAGTCCGGGTGAGCAGTTCTTC. This sequence encodes CASSLTTSPGEQFF.

V gene TRBV7-9 combines with J gene TRBJ2-7; possible D gene TRBD1, 6 bases. The V end lost 5 bases, the J end lost 6 bases, and 23 bases lay between the germline ends. Germline V gives CDR1 SEHNR, CDR2 FQNEAQ (reference sequence). The CDR3 has 16 amino acids. For the CDR3, the DNA is TGTGCCAGCAGCCCCCTGGACAGTTGGGGATGGGGCGAGCAGTACTTC. It yields the protein CASSPLDSWGWGEQYF. The full variable domain, completed using reference TRBV7-9 and TRBJ2-7, is DTGVSQNPRHKITKRGQNVTFRCDPISEHNRLYWYRQTLGQGPEFLTYFQNEAQLEKSRLLSDRFSAERPKGSFSTLEIQRTEQGDSAMYLCASSPLDSWGWGEQYFGPGTRLTVT.

J is TRBJ2-1 and V is TRBV30, with a tentative D call TRBD1 (7 bases). CDR3 length: 14 residues. V was cut by 5 bases and J by 3 bases, with 14 bases left in between. The V gene's germline CDR1 is GTSNPN and CDR2 SVGIG (reference sequence). In nucleotides, the CDR3 is TGTGCCTGGGGGGGGAGACAGGGCTACAATGAGCAGTTCTTC. Amino acids: CAWGGRQGYNEQFF. Filled out from reference TRBV30 and TRBJ2-1, the complete variable domain reads SQTIHQWPATLVQPVGSPLSLECTVEGTSNPNLYWYRQAAGRGLQLLFYSVGIGQISSEVPQNLSASRPQDRQFILSSKKLLLSDSGFYLCAWGGRQGYNEQFFGPGTRLTVL.

The rearrangement joins TRBV5-5 to TRBJ2-6; the D is unclear. V gave up 0 bases and J gave up 0 bases, with 19 bases separating them. CDR1 is SGHKS and CDR2 is YYEKEE in the germline V gene (reference sequence). This CDR3 is built from 20 residues. CDR3 sequence (DNA): TGTGCCAGCAGCTTGGGCAGGCCCCGAGTCTCCTACTCTGGGGCCAACGTCCTGACTTTC. Its translation is CASSLGRPRVSYSGANVLTF.

As for this clone: At one of its ends the junction is not consistent with the germline gene, which may arise from a read error. This chain connects TRBV11-2 to TRBJ1-5; 7 nucleotides align to TRBD1. This CDR3 spans 16 amino acids. Germline V gene lookup returns CDR1 SGHAT and CDR2 FQNNGV. CDR3 sequence: CASSIDGDRKHQPQHF. The CDR3, as DNA: TGTGCCAGCAGCATAGACGGGGACAGAAAGCATCAGCCCCAGCATTTT.

V is TRBV15 and J is TRBJ2-7, with TRBD1 matching over 12 bases. The J segment lost 4 bases and the V segment lost 3 bases, leaving 10 bases of the junction unmatched. The CDR3 has 17 residues. The germline V gene has CDR1 LNHNV and CDR2 YYDKDF (reference sequence). This CDR3 is CATSSHRDRGPSYEQYF. The CDR3 bases are TGTGCCACCAGCAGCCACCGGGACAGGGGGCCCTCATACGAGCAGTACTTC.

The genes are TRBV9 and TRBJ2-3; 9 bases are shared with TRBD2. The CDR3 extends over 16 amino acids. With 4 bases clipped from V and 5 bases from J, the junction kept 11 bases outside the gene matches. Germline V lookup: CDR1 SGDLS, CDR2 YYNGEE. The CDR3 DNA follows: TGTGCCAGCAGCTTCATAGCGGGAGCGGTGGGAGATACGCAGTATTTT. Its translation is CASSFIAGAVGDTQYF.

The rearrangement uses TRBV28 and TRBJ2-1, with D possibly called TRBD1 or TRBD2 (5 bases each). This CDR3 is 15 amino acids long. V was shortened by 3 bases and J by 8 bases, with 17 bases between the two germline ends. Germline-derived CDR1 and CDR2 are MDHEN and SYDVKM. In DNA form, the CDR3 reads TGTGCCAGCAGTTTGGGGGTAGTGAGTTTGGATGAGCAGTTCTTC. It translates to CASSLGVVSLDEQFF.

The rearrangement links TRBV14 to TRBJ2-7; 8 positions agree with TRBD1. This CDR3 spans 16 amino acids. Trimming at V came to 4 bases and at J to 2 bases, leaving 10 bases not matched to a gene. Germline CDR1 reads SGHDN; CDR2 reads FVKESK. CDR3 DNA: TGTGCCAGCAGCCTCCCAGGACAGGGACTCGCCTACGAGCAGTACTTC. It encodes CASSLPGQGLAYEQYF.

This chain joins TRBV28 and TRBJ2-3, with D unresolved. The CDR3 consists of 13 residues. V was shortened by 6 bases and J by 6 bases, with 13 bases between the two germline ends. CDR1 and CDR2 (germline): MDHEN, SYDVKM. The CDR3 DNA is TGTGCCAGCAGCCCGAATATCGGGGATACGCAGTATTTT. This codes for CASSPNIGDTQYF. Combining the CDR3 with reference TRBV28 and TRBJ2-3 gives the whole variable domain DVKVTQSSRYLVKRTGEKVFLECVQDMDHENMFWYRQDPGLGLRLIYFSYDVKMKEKGDIPEGYSVSREKKERFSLILESASTNQTSMYLCASSPNIGDTQYFGPGTRLTVL.

This rearrangement joins TRBV27 to TRBJ2-7; D may be TRBD2 (6 bases). Germline V CDR1 and CDR2: MNHEY, SMNVEV (reference sequence). The length of the CDR3 is 15 residues. Trimming pared 8 bases from V and 3 bases from J, leaving 20 bases between. CDR3 region: CASSFPGVMSYEQYF. For the CDR3, the DNA is TGTGCCAGCTCCTTCCCGGGAGTTATGAGCTACGAGCAGTACTTC.

This chain connects TRBV27 to TRBJ1-5, with 9 nucleotides matching TRBD1. Germline V gene data show CDR1 as MNHEY and CDR2 as SMNVEV (reference sequence). V trimming: 5 bases; J trimming: 5 bases; junction bases outside the gene matches: 4. The CDR3 is made up of 14 amino acids. CDR3 sequence: CASSGRQGDQPQHF. The CDR3 nucleotides read TGTGCCAGCAGTGGCAGACAGGGGGATCAGCCCCAGCATTTT.

This clone was recorded once. This chain joins TRBV7-6 and TRBJ2-1; D unresolved. The CDR3 totals 13 residues. From germline, CDR1 is SGHVS and CDR2 FNYEAQ. The V and J ends lost 6 bases and 3 bases respectively, with 9 bases between them. Here the CDR3 reads CASSLDLYNEQFF. CDR3 nucleotides: TGTGCCAGCAGTCTGGACCTCTACAATGAGCAGTTCTTC.

This clone has just one count. V and J are TRBV4-3 and TRBJ1-1; TRBD1 matches at 7 bases. CDR1 LGHNA and CDR2 YSLEER come from the germline V gene. V shed 6 bases and J 1 base; nucleotides not matched to a gene: 5. This CDR3 spans 14 amino acids. CDR3 region: CASSYGQANTEAFF. The DNA for the CDR3 is TGCGCCAGCAGTTACGGACAGGCGAACACTGAAGCTTTCTTT.